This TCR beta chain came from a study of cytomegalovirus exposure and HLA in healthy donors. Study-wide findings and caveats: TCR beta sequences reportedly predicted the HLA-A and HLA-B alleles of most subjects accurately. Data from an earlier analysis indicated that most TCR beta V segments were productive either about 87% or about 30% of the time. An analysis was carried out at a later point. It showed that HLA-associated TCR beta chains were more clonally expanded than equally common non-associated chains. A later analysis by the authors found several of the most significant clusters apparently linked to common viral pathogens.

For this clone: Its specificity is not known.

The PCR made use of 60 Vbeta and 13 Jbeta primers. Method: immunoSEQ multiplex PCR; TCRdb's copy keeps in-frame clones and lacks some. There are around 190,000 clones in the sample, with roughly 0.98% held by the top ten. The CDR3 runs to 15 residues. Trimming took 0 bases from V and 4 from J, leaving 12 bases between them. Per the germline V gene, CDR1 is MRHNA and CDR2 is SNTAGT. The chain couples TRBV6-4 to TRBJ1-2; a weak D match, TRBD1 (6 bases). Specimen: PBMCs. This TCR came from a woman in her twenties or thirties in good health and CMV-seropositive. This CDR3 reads CASSDSGTTIYGYTF. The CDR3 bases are TGTGCCAGCAGTGACTCGGGGACAACCATCTATGGCTACACCTTC.